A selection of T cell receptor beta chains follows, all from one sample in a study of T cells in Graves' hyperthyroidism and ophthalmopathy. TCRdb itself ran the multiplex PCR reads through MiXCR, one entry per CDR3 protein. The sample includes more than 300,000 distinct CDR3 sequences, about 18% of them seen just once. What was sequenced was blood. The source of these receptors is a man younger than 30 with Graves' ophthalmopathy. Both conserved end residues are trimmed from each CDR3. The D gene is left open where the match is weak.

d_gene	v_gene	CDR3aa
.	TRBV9	ASSVVNRAPTNEKLF
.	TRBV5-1	ASSWTPNTEAF
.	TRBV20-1	SARAGNIYNEQF
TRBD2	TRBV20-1	SASRLAGDNEQF
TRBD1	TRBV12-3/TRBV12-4	ASTLDRGGAYGYT
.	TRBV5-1	ASSLSGVNTEAF
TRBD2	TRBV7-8	ASSLAGGGADTQY
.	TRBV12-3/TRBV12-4	ASSFGWQGDSPLH
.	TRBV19	ASSIGAGIGNEQF
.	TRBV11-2	ASSSNTDTQY
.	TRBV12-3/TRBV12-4	ASSLGPLVGYT
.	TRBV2	ASRGQGMNTEAF
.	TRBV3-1	ASRLGGETQY
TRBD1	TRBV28	ASSPPGQGALEKLF
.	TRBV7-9	ASSSVAGELF
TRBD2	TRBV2	ASSGGSGGRGEQF
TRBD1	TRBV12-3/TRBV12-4	ASSSGTGKIGELF
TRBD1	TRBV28	ASSLYRDSSPLH
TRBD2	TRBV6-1	ASSQFSVGLAGGDTQY
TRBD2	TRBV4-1	ASSQELAGDHRTDTQY
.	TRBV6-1	ASSFSEASQETQY
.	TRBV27	ASSFGGAEYTQY
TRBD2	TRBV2	ASTLFGRGGDGTDTQY